The 22 T cell receptor beta chains in this list originate from one sample, sequenced in a study of T cell repertoires in cytomegalovirus infection. Each CDR3 protein is one row after TCRdb ran MiXCR on the reads. Of fewer than 850,000 distinct CDR3 sequences listed, 25% to 35% were seen once; the top ten hold around 13%. Antigens of these TCRs are unknown. Sequences were derived from cultured CD8+ T cells from PBMCs, sampled from culture after CMV antigen stimulation. Receptor source: a human donor in good health (CMV status not recorded). Some clones in this sample may be carry-over from other donors' samples.

The chain links TRBV12-3 or TRBV12-4 to TRBJ2-2; the D is unclear. The V and J ends lost 3 bases and 6 bases respectively, with 8 bases between them. The length of the CDR3 is 13 residues. This CDR3 is CASSFIRSGELFF. The CDR3 DNA is TGTGCCAGCAGTTTTATAAGGTCCGGGGAGCTGTTTTTT.

This clonotype showed up just a few times. The gene calls are TRBV15 and TRBJ2-7; perhaps D is TRBD1 or TRBD2 (5 bases each). The CDR3 has 13 amino acids. The V and J ends lost 7 bases and 7 bases respectively, with 17 bases between them. The V gene's germline CDR1 is LNHNV and CDR2 YYDKDF (reference sequence). The CDR3 is CATNPGTNGEQYF. The CDR3 bases are TGTGCCACCAACCCAGGGACCAATGGGGAGCAGTACTTC.

This clonotype was recorded many times. The V call is TRBV12-3 or TRBV12-4, the J call TRBJ1-6, with TRBD1 identical over 7 bases. There are 15 residues in the CDR3. V lost 6 bases, J lost 9 bases, and 11 bases stayed unmatched. CDR3 amino acids: CASSTTRDSASPLHF. In DNA form, the CDR3 reads TGTGCCAGCAGCACCACACGGGACAGCGCTTCACCCCTCCACTTT.

This clonotype was detected a few times. V is TRBV28 and J is TRBJ1-5, with 7 bases matching TRBD1. V was clipped by 6 bases and J by 5 bases; unmatched bases: 7. CDR3 size: 14 residues. Per the germline V gene, CDR1 is MDHEN and CDR2 is SYDVKM. This CDR3 is CASRYRGFDQPQHF. The CDR3 DNA sequence: TGTGCCAGCAGGTACAGGGGTTTCGATCAGCCCCAGCATTTT.

V and J are TRBV19 and TRBJ2-3; possibly TRBD1 for D (5 bases). Germline V gene data show CDR1 as LNHDA and CDR2 as SQIVND (reference sequence). This CDR3 contains 13 residues. Trimming pared 5 bases from V and 5 bases from J, leaving 11 bases between. The CDR3 DNA follows: TGTGCCAGTAGTCCAGGGATAGTAGATACGCAGTATTTT. Its translation: CASSPGIVDTQYF.

This clonotype was counted many times. This rearrangement joins TRBV7-9 to TRBJ2-3, with 7 bases lining up with TRBD1. Trimming removed 8 bases from V and 2 bases from J; junction bases left unmatched: 7. The CDR3 loop spans 14 amino acids. Germline loops: CDR1 SEHNR, CDR2 FQNEAQ (reference sequence). The CDR3 reads CASREGAPTDTQYF. The CDR3, as DNA: TGTGCCAGCCGCGAGGGGGCCCCCACAGATACGCAGTATTTT.

The rearrangement links TRBV27 to TRBJ1-4; D unclear. The CDR3 totals 17 residues. From germline, CDR1 is MNHEY and CDR2 SMNVEV (reference sequence). The V end lost 2 bases, the J end lost 1 base, and 14 bases lay between the germline ends. The CDR3 DNA follows: TGTGCCAGCAGTTTACGAACTCCGAGGGTAACTAATGAAAAACTGTTTTTT. Residues: CASSLRTPRVTNEKLFF.

There are a few counts of this clonotype. V gene TRBV6-6 combines with J gene TRBJ2-7, with D possibly being TRBD1 (6 bases). This CDR3 region has 12 residues. The germline gives CDR1 MNHNY, CDR2 SVGAGI (reference sequence). The ends were cut back, 8 bases at V and 6 bases at J, with 14 bases in the middle. In DNA, the CDR3 is TGTGCCAGCGCAGGGGATGGTGGCGAGCAGTACGTC. It codes for CASAGDGGEQYV.

The rearrangement joins TRBV6-2 or TRBV6-3 to TRBJ1-5, with D tentatively TRBD1 (6 bases). The V and J ends lost 0 bases and 4 bases respectively, with 13 bases between them. Germline V gene data show CDR1 as MNHEY and CDR2 as SVGEGT. The CDR3 loop spans 16 amino acids. CDR3 DNA: TGTGCCAGCAGTTACTCGAAGGCAGGGGCTAATCAGCCCCAGCATTTT. It translates to CASSYSKAGANQPQHF.

The rearrangement joins TRBV7-8 to TRBJ2-1, with 8 bases aligning to TRBD2. V lost 3 bases and J lost 6; bases outside the gene matches: 7. Looked up from germline, CDR1 is SGHVS and CDR2 is FQNEAQ. This CDR3 comprises 15 residues. This chain's CDR3 is CASSLRLASANEQFF. CDR3 nucleotide sequence: TGTGCCAGCAGCTTGAGACTAGCGTCCGCCAATGAGCAGTTCTTC. The full variable domain, with the rest looked up from reference TRBV7-8 and TRBJ2-1, is GAGVSQSPRYKVAKRGQDVALRCDPISGHVSLFWYQQALGQGPEFLTYFQNEAQLDKSGLPSDRFFAERPEGSVSTLKIQRTQQEDSAVYLCASSLRLASANEQFFGPGTRLTVL.

The chain combines TRBV4-1 with TRBJ1-1, with TRBD1 matching 9 bases. Per germline, CDR1 MGHRA and CDR2 YSYEKL. The CDR3 covers 15 residues. Trimming at V came to 1 base and at J to 5 bases, leaving 5 bases not matched to a gene. CDR3 amino acids: CASSQVYRGQTEAFF. CDR3 in DNA: TGCGCCAGCAGCCAAGTCTACAGGGGGCAAACTGAAGCTTTCTTT.

The genes are TRBV19 and TRBJ1-2; possible D gene TRBD1, 5 bases. From germline, CDR1 is LNHDA and CDR2 SQIVND (reference sequence). The CDR3 runs to 16 residues. V was trimmed by 7 bases and J by 6 bases, leaving 24 bases between them. The DNA for the CDR3 is TGTGCCAGTACATGGTCCCTTGTAGGCAGGGCAGATGGCTACACCTTC. Amino acids: CASTWSLVGRADGYTF. Using reference TRBV19 and TRBJ1-2 for the parts outside the CDR3, the full variable domain is DGGITQSPKYLFRKEGQNVTLSCEQNLNHDAMYWYRQDPGQGLRLIYYSQIVNDFQKGDIAEGYSVSREKKESFPLTVTSAQKNPTAFYLCASTWSLVGRADGYTFGSGTRLTVV.

CDR3 amino acids: CSVDRTGRNTEAFF. CDR3 bases: TGCAGCGTTGATCGGACAGGCCGGAACACTGAAGCTTTCTTT. The chain recombines TRBV29-1 with TRBJ1-1; TRBD1 matches 7 bases. This CDR3 comprises 14 residues. Germline assignment: CDR1 SQVTM and CDR2 ANQGSEA. V lost 3 bases, J lost 1 base, and 5 bases stayed unmatched.

There are a few counts of this clonotype. The chain links TRBV12-3 or TRBV12-4 to TRBJ2-1, with 8 bases identical to TRBD2. The V and J ends lost 1 base and 7 bases, in that order; junction bases with no gene match: 9. The CDR3 is 16 residues long. In nucleotides, the CDR3 is TGTGCCAGCAGTTTAGTCGGCGGGGGGAAGGTAAATGAGCAGTTCTTC. Its translation is CASSLVGGGKVNEQFF.

The chain links TRBV2 to TRBJ2-5, with D maybe TRBD2 (6 bases). The CDR3 covers 15 residues. Trimming cost V 1 base and J 5 bases, with 14 bases left between them. Germline V gene data show CDR1 as SNHLY and CDR2 as FYNNEI. CDR3 DNA: TGTGCCAGCAGTGAAGAATGGCGACGGGGGGAGACCCAGTACTTC. Translating gives CASSEEWRRGETQYF.

This chain links TRBV5-6 with TRBJ2-7; 7 bases are shared with TRBD1. The CDR3 totals 14 residues. With 0 bases clipped from V and 5 bases from J, the junction kept 5 bases outside the gene matches. In germline, CDR1 is SGHDT, CDR2 YYEEEE. The CDR3 coding sequence is TGTGCCAGCAGCTTGGGTGGCAGGGGGAACGAGCAGTACGTC. The encoded protein is CASSLGGRGNEQYV.

The chain couples TRBV19 to TRBJ1-5; the D is unclear. Trimming left V 3 bases short and J 1 base short, with 10 bases between. CDR1 and CDR2 from the germline V gene are LNHDA and SQIVND (reference sequence). The CDR3 totals 15 residues. DNA of the CDR3: TGTGCCAGTAGTATCGGGGAGGCGAGCAATCAGCCCCAGCATTTT. Amino acids: CASSIGEASNQPQHF.

CDR3 loop: CASSQEWTGNTEAFF. CDR3 DNA sequence: TGCGCCAGCAGCCAAGAATGGACAGGGAACACTGAAGCTTTCTTT. The chain is built from TRBV4-1 and TRBJ1-1; 7 bases map to TRBD1. From germline, CDR1 is MGHRA and CDR2 YSYEKL. CDR3 length: 15 residues. With V trimmed by 0 bases and J by 1 base, 2 bases remained unmatched.

V usage is TRBV7-9 and J usage is TRBJ1-1; no reliable D call. The germline gives CDR1 SEHNR, CDR2 FQNEAQ (reference sequence). V lost 7 bases and J lost 4, with 16 bases in between. This CDR3 contains 14 residues. Here the CDR3 DNA reads TGTGCCAGCAAGACGAGTGTGGGCTCCACTGAAGCTTTCTTT. This sequence encodes CASKTSVGSTEAFF.

The chain joins TRBV7-2 to TRBJ1-6; the match to TRBD1 covers 7 bases. The germline V gene encodes CDR1 SGHTA and CDR2 FQGNSA. After removal of 7 bases from V and 6 bases from J, the junction contained 6 bases not matched to a gene. This CDR3 is built from 14 residues. CDR3 nucleotide sequence: TGTGCCAGCAAGAGGGGGCGCGTTAATTCACCCCTCCACTTT. It is translated as CASKRGRVNSPLHF.

This clonotype was seen more than once but under ten times. The gene calls are TRBV29-1 and TRBJ2-2; D is possibly TRBD1 (5 bases). The CDR3 contains 14 residues. Trimming removed 2 bases from V and 6 bases from J, with 13 bases in between. Germline V lookup: CDR1 SQVTM, CDR2 ANQGSEA. CDR3 sequence reads: CSVELGAGSGELFF. CDR3 sequence (DNA): TGCAGCGTTGAATTAGGGGCAGGGTCCGGGGAGCTGTTTTTT.

This clonotype was detected a few times. This chain links TRBV7-9 with TRBJ1-2, with D perhaps TRBD1 (5 bases). Trimming removed 4 bases at V and 3 bases at J, with 18 bases between. CDR3 length equals 16 residues. Per germline, CDR1 SEHNR and CDR2 FQNEAQ (reference sequence). DNA of the CDR3: TGTGCCAGCAGCTCTCCAACGGGGGGAGTCCACTATGGCTACACCTTC. Amino acids: CASSSPTGGVHYGYTF.